One and the same sample provided the 21 T cell receptor beta chains below, sequenced in a study of T cells in narcolepsy. The repertoire was sequenced with immunoSEQ multiplex PCR; TCRdb's copy has only in-frame clones and lacks some. The sample contains around 32,000 clones, roughly four fifths of which appear only once. What was sequenced was memory (CD45RA-) CD4+ T cells from blood. The receptors stem from a human donor in good health.

The V call is TRBV10-1, the J call TRBJ2-3; possibly TRBD2 for D (7 bases). The CDR3 consists of 17 residues. Trimming stripped 3 bases from V and 4 bases from J, with 20 bases between. Germline V gene sequence: CDR1 WNHNN, CDR2 SYGVQD (reference sequence). CDR3: CASSDNVGGGLADTQYF. In DNA form, the CDR3 reads TGCGCCAGCAGTGACAATGTTGGGGGGGGGCTGGCAGATACGCAGTATTTT.

The gene calls are TRBV28 and TRBJ1-2; TRBD1 might be the D (6 bases). Germline CDR1 and CDR2: MDHEN and SYDVKM. V lost 4 bases, J lost 4 bases, and 13 bases lay in between. The CDR3 spans 14 residues. Written as DNA, the CDR3 is TGTGCCAGCAGTTCCAGGGGAGAGGGCTATGGCTACACCTTC. Translated, it gives CASSSRGEGYGYTF.

The gene calls are TRBV25-1 and TRBJ2-5, with D possibly called TRBD1 or TRBD2 (5 bases each). The CDR3 covers 15 residues. Trimming cost V 5 bases and J 0 bases, with 13 bases left between them. Germline values: CDR1 MGHDK, CDR2 SYGVNS. CDR3 in amino acids: CASSPWGPYQETQYF. Here the CDR3 DNA reads TGTGCCAGCAGTCCCTGGGGACCGTACCAAGAGACCCAGTACTTC.

This clone was seen only once. The chain combines TRBV27 with TRBJ2-2; TRBD2 aligns across 7 bases. This CDR3 has 14 residues. Trimming took 5 bases from V and 4 from J; bases not matched to a gene: 4. The germline V gene has CDR1 MNHEY and CDR2 SMNVEV (reference sequence). In DNA, the CDR3 is TGTGCCAGCAGTGGAGCGGGGAGCACCGGGGAGCTGTTTTTT. Its protein product is CASSGAGSTGELFF.

J is TRBJ1-2 and V is TRBV2, with a tentative D call TRBD1 (5 bases). V dropped 2 bases and J dropped 8 bases, with 12 bases sitting between them. This CDR3 is 13 amino acids long. CDR1 is SNHLY, CDR2 FYNNEI, per germline. The CDR3 DNA reads TGTGCCAGCAGTGAAACGGGGCCGGTCGGCTACACCTTC. Its protein product is CASSETGPVGYTF.

The V gene is TRBV7-2, the J gene TRBJ2-2; TRBD2 agrees at 7 bases. CDR1 and CDR2 (germline): SGHTA, FQGNSA. There are 16 residues in the CDR3. Germline trimming cut 4 bases from V and 9 bases from J; bases unmatched to any gene: 14. CDR3 DNA: TGTGCCAGCAGCTCCCACGGGACTAAAATAGTACGGGAGCTGTTTTTT. Translation gives CASSSHGTKIVRELFF.

The chain joins TRBV5-6 to TRBJ1-6, with TRBD1 matching 7 bases. J lost 9 bases, V lost 5 bases, and 14 bases had no gene match. The germline V gene encodes CDR1 SGHDT and CDR2 YYEEEE. The CDR3 covers 16 residues. The CDR3 DNA reads as TGTGCCAGCAGTACAAATCTGGGACAGCTAGTTTCACCCCTCCACTTT. Encoded protein: CASSTNLGQLVSPLHF.

In its sample, this clone was seen once. This sequence joins TRBV5-1 and TRBJ1-4; D is unresolved. The ends were cut back, 2 bases at V and 4 bases at J, with 12 bases in the middle. CDR1 is SGHRS and CDR2 is YFSETQ in the germline V gene. The length of the CDR3 is 15 residues. CDR3 protein: CASSLTPGDNEKLFF. The DNA of the CDR3 is TGCGCCAGCAGCTTAACGCCCGGGGATAATGAAAAACTGTTTTTT. Full variable domain (rest looked up from reference TRBV5-1 and TRBJ1-4): KAGVTQTPRYLIKTRGQQVTLSCSPISGHRSVSWYQQTPGQGLQFLFEYFSETQRNKGNFPGRFSGRQFSNSRSEMNVSTLELGDSALYLCASSLTPGDNEKLFFGSGTQLSVL.

This clone was recorded only once. The V and J genes are TRBV7-2 and TRBJ1-5, with D possibly being TRBD1 (5 bases). The CDR3 is 15 amino acids. Per the germline V gene, CDR1 is SGHTA and CDR2 is FQGNSA. Trimming left V 1 base short and J 4 bases short, with 11 bases between. CDR3 in DNA: TGTGCCAGCAGCTTAGGCAGGGTAGGAAATCAGCCCCAGCATTTT. Its translation is CASSLGRVGNQPQHF.

The rearrangement joins TRBV6-4 to TRBJ2-3; tentative D call: TRBD2 (5 bases). Trimming removed 3 bases from V and 4 bases from J, with 11 bases in between. Germline CDR1 MRHNA, CDR2 SNTAGT. CDR3 size: 14 residues. CDR3 residues: CASSEALAADTQYF. CDR3 nucleotide sequence: TGTGCCAGCAGTGAAGCGCTAGCAGCAGATACGCAGTATTTT.

The rearrangement joins TRBV5-4 to TRBJ2-3; TRBD1 is a possible D gene (8 bases). Germline V gene data show CDR1 as SGHNT and CDR2 as YYREEE (reference sequence). The CDR3 is 14 residues long. V dropped 2 bases and J dropped 6 bases, with 13 bases sitting between them. CDR3 protein: CASSFSQGGDTQYF. In DNA form, the CDR3 reads TGTGCCAGCAGCTTTTCACAGGGGGGGGATACGCAGTATTTT.

Here the CDR3 DNA reads TGTGCCAGCTATAGGACAGGGGGCGTTAATGCTAACTATGGCTACACCTTC. This sequence encodes CASYRTGGVNANYGYTF. This chain joins TRBV28 and TRBJ1-2, with TRBD1 identical over 11 bases. Germline V gene lookup returns CDR1 MDHEN and CDR2 SYDVKM. This CDR3 spans 17 amino acids. The V gene end was trimmed by 8 bases and the J gene end by 0 bases; junction bases not matched to a gene: 11.

The chain couples TRBV5-4 to TRBJ1-6; 7 nucleotides line up with TRBD1. J lost 5 bases, V lost 5 bases, and 7 bases had no gene match. CDR1 is SGHNT, CDR2 YYREEE, per germline (reference sequence). The CDR3 covers 15 residues. DNA of the CDR3: TGTGCCAGCAGTCCGTCAGGGGGGCATAATTCACCCCTCCACTTT. Its protein is CASSPSGGHNSPLHF.

A single count supports this clone. The J gene is TRBJ1-2, the V gene TRBV5-8, with D unclear. V was trimmed by 0 bases and J by 0 bases, leaving 9 bases between them. CDR3 length: 15 amino acids. The germline V gene encodes CDR1 SGHTS and CDR2 YDEGEE. DNA for the CDR3: TGTGCCAGCAGCTTGGGCGGGGATACTAACTATGGCTACACCTTC. Residues: CASSLGGDTNYGYTF.

In its sample, this clone was seen once. This sequence joins TRBV18 and TRBJ1-1, with TRBD1 matching 9 bases. This CDR3 region has 13 residues. The V segment lost 3 bases and the J segment 6 bases; nucleotides outside the gene matches: 2. Per the germline V gene, CDR1 is KGHSH and CDR2 is LQKENI. CDR3: CASSPWTGAEAFF. The CDR3 coding sequence is TGTGCCAGCTCACCTTGGACAGGGGCTGAAGCTTTCTTT.

The rearrangement links TRBV6-4 to TRBJ2-1; TRBD2 agrees at 7 bases. The V gene's germline CDR1 is MRHNA and CDR2 SNTAGT. V shed 4 bases, J shed 9 bases, and the junction held 6 bases outside the gene matches. The CDR3 extends over 13 amino acids. The DNA for the CDR3 is TGTGCCAGCAGTGTGGGACCGGGAGGTGAGCAGTTCTTC. It yields the protein CASSVGPGGEQFF.

V usage is TRBV5-6 and J usage is TRBJ2-7, with TRBD1 matching 9 bases. The germline V gene has CDR1 SGHDT and CDR2 YYEEEE. The CDR3 extends over 14 amino acids. Trimming at V came to 4 bases and at J to 5 bases, leaving 7 bases not matched to a gene. This CDR3 reads CASSPTGGSNEQYV. CDR3 DNA: TGTGCCAGCAGCCCGACAGGGGGAAGTAACGAGCAGTACGTC.

The chain combines TRBV2 with TRBJ1-1; TRBD1 aligns across 8 bases. CDR3 length: 16 residues. J was trimmed by 6 bases and V by 2 bases; bases with no gene match: 11. Germline CDR1 SNHLY, CDR2 FYNNEI. This CDR3 reads CASSERPAGGAAEAFF. Written as DNA, the CDR3 is TGTGCCAGCAGTGAACGGCCGGCAGGGGGCGCAGCTGAAGCTTTCTTT.

V is TRBV29-1 and J is TRBJ2-5; D may match TRBD1 or TRBD2 (6 bases each). V was pared by 6 bases and J by 5 bases, with 16 bases between. This CDR3 comprises 13 residues. Germline CDR1 is SQVTM and CDR2 is ANQGSEA. The CDR3 region is CSVGAGGLETQYF. The DNA of the CDR3 is TGCAGCGTGGGGGCCGGGGGCCTCGAGACCCAGTACTTC.

The chain recombines TRBV2 with TRBJ2-3, with D perhaps TRBD2 (5 bases). The CDR3 is 13 amino acids. V shed 5 bases and J shed 1 base, with 7 bases lying between them. The germline CDR1 and CDR2 sequences are SNHLY and FYNNEI. CDR3: CASSLRGTDTQYF. The CDR3 nucleotides read TGTGCCAGCAGTTTGAGGGGCACAGATACGCAGTATTTT.

This clone was found once. The chain recombines TRBV2 with TRBJ2-7; 7 bases are a match to TRBD1. J gave up 2 bases and V 7 bases, and 5 bases lay outside the gene matches. This CDR3 spans 13 amino acids. Per the germline V gene, CDR1 is SNHLY and CDR2 is FYNNEI. CDR3 nucleotides: TGTGCCAGCATGGCAGGGGGAACCTACGAGCAGTACTTC. Translation gives CASMAGGTYEQYF.